This entry lists 2 T cell receptor beta chains sequenced from one sample in a study of T cells in narcolepsy. TCRdb keeps only in-frame clones here, not all; method: immunoSEQ multiplex PCR. Seen here are more than 10,000 clones, around 94% observed once, and the top ten hold around 1.1%. The sample was CD45RA- memory CD4+ T cells from PBMCs. Receptors originate from a human donor with narcolepsy.

CDR3 nucleotide sequence: TGTGCCAGCAGCAGAACAGGGAATTCACCCCTCCACTTT. Protein: CASSRTGNSPLHF. The V and J genes are TRBV9 and TRBJ1-6; a weak D match, TRBD1 (6 bases). Germline values: CDR1 SGDLS, CDR2 YYNGEE. Trimming took off 4 bases at V and 7 bases at J, with 9 bases between the two ends. CDR3 length equals 13 residues.

J is TRBJ2-7 and V is TRBV5-4, with 8 bases fitting TRBD1. Germline loops: CDR1 SGHNT, CDR2 YYREEE (reference sequence). The CDR3 is 14 residues long. J lost 7 bases, V lost 4 bases, and 10 bases had no gene match. CDR3 sequence (DNA): TGTGCCAGCAGCCTACGGACAGGGCCTGGGGAGCAGTACTTC. This gives the protein CASSLRTGPGEQYF. The full variable domain, in which reference TRBV5-4 and TRBJ2-7 provide the parts outside the CDR3, is ETGVTQSPTHLIKTRGQQVTLRCSSQSGHNTVSWYQQALGQGPQFIFQYYREEENGRGNFPPRFSGLQFPNYSSELNVNALELDDSALYLCASSLRTGPGEQYFGPGTRLTVT.